This TCR beta chain was recovered during a study of T cell responses to AZD1222 COVID-19 vaccine. As to this clone: The target antigen is unknown.

Points from the study as a whole: The sample set comprised mostly white British donors with more females, and clonal diversity was possibly underestimated. There were repertoire samples only from the period after the peak T cell response. Spike-specific TCR breadth rose after two AZD1222 doses, and depth rose as well.

Measured with immunoSEQ multiplex PCR; TCRdb has only the in-frame clones, and not every one. Counted here are 90,000 to 150,000 clones, about 90% occurring once; the ten biggest clones make up roughly 2.7%. Pooled samples include second doses given at about 4 or 12 weeks. J lost 6 bases, V lost 5 bases, and 3 bases had no gene match. The CDR3 has 13 residues. The V call is TRBV12-3 or TRBV12-4, the J call TRBJ2-3; 9 nucleotides line up with TRBD2. This receptor was obtained from an adult who received the AZD1222 COVID-19 vaccine. The sample here was peripheral blood, taken 28 days after the second AZD1222 dose. CDR3 loop: CASSGTSLDTQYF. The CDR3 DNA reads TGTGCCAGCAGTGGGACTAGCCTTGATACGCAGTATTTT.